The rows below give T cell receptor beta chains drawn from one sample of a study of shared clonotypes between healthy human individuals. Libraries were prepared by immunoSEQ multiplex PCR; TCRdb keeps only in-frame clonotypes and omits some of them. The sample has about 2.4 million clones, roughly 92% seen once. The sample consisted of naive CD4+ T cells sorted from blood. The receptors originated from a man aged 18-30 years in good health. CDR3s include the opening cysteine and the closing phenylalanine or tryptophan. D genes are given only for firm matches. The size of a clone is reported for some rows only, either as once, few or many, or as a class for expanded clones.

>NA|TRBV10-2|TRBD1|TRBJ1-1
TGCGCCAGCAAGATTGGACAGGGGGCGCGAACTGAAGCTTTCTTT
CASKIGQGARTEAFF
>few|TRBV18|NA|TRBJ2-5
TGTGCCAGCTCACCAGCCCTTCGGGAGACCCAGTACTTC
CASSPALRETQYF
>NA|TRBV11-3|NA|TRBJ2-1
TGTGCCAGCAGCTCGAACTACAATGAGCAGTTCTTC
CASSSNYNEQFF
>NA|TRBV7-7|NA|TRBJ2-5
TGTGCTAGCAGACTTGGAACGGGCACACAAGAGACCCAGTACTTC
CASRLGTGTQETQYF
>NA|TRBV29-1|NA|TRBJ2-7
TGCAGCGTTAAGACAGTCTCCTACGAGCAGTACTTC
CSVKTVSYEQYF
>NA|TRBV4-3|TRBD2|TRBJ2-1
TGCGCCAGCAGCCTCACATTAGCGGGCTCCTACAATGAGCAGTTCTTC
CASSLTLAGSYNEQFF
>NA|TRBV21-1|NA|TRBJ2-7
TGTGCCAGCACGTGGGAGCAGTACTTC
CASTWEQYF
>NA|TRBV4-2|TRBD2|TRBJ2-5
TGTGCCAGCAGCCAAGGGGTGGCGGGAGGCCAAGAGACCCAGTACTTC
CASSQGVAGGQETQYF
>NA|TRBV7-9|TRBD1|TRBJ1-2
TGTGCCAGCAGAGAACAGGGGCGGCACTATGGCTACACCTTC
CASREQGRHYGYTF
>NA|TRBV7-9|TRBD1|TRBJ2-7
TGTGCCAGCAGCTTAGGGGACAGGGGGAAGTACTTC
CASSLGDRGKYF
>NA|TRBV30|NA|TRBJ1-2
TGTGCCTGGAGTCCCGGGGAGGGGAGTGGACTCTATGGCTACACCTTC
CAWSPGEGSGLYGYTF
>NA|TRBV19|TRBD2|TRBJ2-1
TGTGCCAGTAGTAGGACTAGCGGGGGGGCCTACAATGAGCAGTTCTTC
CASSRTSGGAYNEQFF
>once|TRBV4-3|NA|TRBJ2-3
TGCGCCAGCAGCCAAGAGCGAGGCCACCCTAACACAGATACGCAGTATTTT
CASSQERGHPNTDTQYF
>NA|TRBV6-6|TRBD1|TRBJ1-3
TGTGCCAGCAGTTACGCCGACAGGGATACTGGAAACACCATATATTTT
CASSYADRDTGNTIYF
>NA|TRBV5-1|TRBD1|TRBJ1-2
TGCGCCAGCAGCGGACAGGGGGGCACGACCGACTATGGCTACACCTTC
CASSGQGGTTDYGYTF
>NA|TRBV7-8|TRBD2|TRBJ2-3
TGTGCCAGCAGCGTCATGACTAGCGGGGGGGCCCTCGGAACGCCGCAGTATTTT
CASSVMTSGGALGTPQYF
>NA|TRBV30|TRBD1|TRBJ1-2
TGTGCCTGGAGTCCCGGGTGGGGGACAGCAGGTGGCTACACCTTC
CAWSPGWGTAGGYTF
>NA|TRBV19|NA|TRBJ1-2
TGTGCCAGTAGTATCCGTAAGGCAGCCACCTCTAACTATGGCTACACCTTC
CASSIRKAATSNYGYTF
>NA|TRBV10-3|NA|TRBJ1-1
TGTGCCATCAGTGAGCTCGGAGAAGCTTTCTTT
CAISELGEAFF
>once|TRBV7-9|NA|TRBJ2-5
TGTGCCAGCAGCTATAGACTAGACCAAGAGACCCAGTACTTC
CASSYRLDQETQYF